This T cell receptor (beta chain) was captured in a study of cytomegalovirus exposure and HLA in healthy donors (TCRdb year 2017). Some background on the complete study: According to a later analysis, the roughly 120 validation repertoires were produced on the same platform as the 666 repertoires of the first cohort. Along with the approximately 700-subject first cohort, a separate validation cohort of more than 90 different subjects was used. The study combined high-throughput TCR immunosequencing, statistical association of individual TCRs with disease status, and machine learning to predict cytomegalovirus infection status. The study was designed to test whether signatures of past pathogen exposure could be identified by cataloging public T cell receptors. Summary of the overall study and its limitations: Of the cluster scores, 85% to 95% were above 0 in a later analysis, which found that TCRs clustered in the first cohort also tended to co-occur in the 110 or so validation repertoires. The classifier was reported to diagnose cytomegalovirus status with high specificity and sensitivity in both the original and validation cohorts. While some public TCRs were present in many individuals, most TCR sequences turned up only very rarely across donors. It was suggested by the authors that the approach could potentially be generalized to other disease states and immunological phenotypes. All 120 or so repertoires were used to score co-occurrence in the validation cohort in a later analysis, because that analysis had no HLA typing for the cohort. A total of roughly 160 TCR beta chains were listed by the study as associated with cytomegalovirus. In vitro tests confirmed that three of the cytomegalovirus-associated TCR beta chains recognize cytomegalovirus antigens.

A remark on this clone: The antigen it binds to is not known. Base quality data are lacking; no much larger clone is found one base away.

The receptor library was made with the immunoSEQ multiplex PCR assay. Per the source publication's procedure: To diagnose cytomegalovirus status from the catalog of TCR beta chain sequences, a statistical classification framework was built. TCRdb mirrors the immuneACCESS table, restricted to in-frame sequences. Some clones are absent from its copies; in checked studies, under half trace to an unresolved V gene, and the reason for the others is unknown. V and J calls and clone size are copied from that table; D and trimming were computed from the DNA. For this sample the table gives 150,000 to 200,000 clones, of which 80% to 90% were detected only once. The ten largest make up around 2.3% of the sample. The donors were included in the validation cohort of 130 or so subjects, a group kept apart from the roughly 700-subject first cohort. The TCR was taken from a woman between 18 and 29 years old in good health and CMV-seronegative. The sample consisted of PBMCs.

CDR3 reads: CASSLAPERGYNEQFF. The DNA sequence follows: TGTGCCAGCAGCTTAGCCCCCGAGCGGGGCTACAATGAGCAGTTCTTC. The sequence joins TRBV7-6 to TRBJ2-1; 7 central bases correspond to TRBD2. Inclusive of the bounding cysteine and phenylalanine, the CDR3 is 16 residues long. The CDR3 DNA has 48 bases and is translated from base 1. Germline trimming: 0 bases from V, 3 bases from J; junction bases outside gene matches: 5. CDR1 and CDR2 were assigned from the germline V gene as SGHVS and FNYEAQ.